This T cell receptor (beta chain) emerged from a study of blood T cell repertoires in COVID-19. Study-level information: From the United States, Italy and Spain came samples of acute and convalescent COVID-19. In each case, the material was cDNA or gDNA derived from T cells, B-cell-depleted T cells, or PBMCs.

How the authors handled the data: Using reference gene primer amplification, nucleated cell counts were estimated. Method: immunoSEQ multiplex PCR; TCRdb's copy keeps in-frame clones and lacks some. V and J calls and clone size come straight from that table; D and trimming were deduced from the DNA. The sample holds roughly 300,000 clones, 80% to 90% seen once. Germline assignment: CDR1 MRHNA and CDR2 SNTAGT. V lost 0 bases and J 4 bases, leaving 19 bases between the germline ends. This CDR3 comprises 17 residues. Sequenced material: peripheral blood. This TCR was recovered from a woman in her forties or fifties who had recovered from COVID-19. This chain links TRBV6-4 with TRBJ2-7; perhaps TRBD1 as D (6 bases). CDR3 residues: CASSDSNRNEGEYEQYF. The CDR3 DNA follows: TGTGCCAGCAGTGACTCGAACAGGAATGAGGGGGAGTACGAGCAGTACTTC.